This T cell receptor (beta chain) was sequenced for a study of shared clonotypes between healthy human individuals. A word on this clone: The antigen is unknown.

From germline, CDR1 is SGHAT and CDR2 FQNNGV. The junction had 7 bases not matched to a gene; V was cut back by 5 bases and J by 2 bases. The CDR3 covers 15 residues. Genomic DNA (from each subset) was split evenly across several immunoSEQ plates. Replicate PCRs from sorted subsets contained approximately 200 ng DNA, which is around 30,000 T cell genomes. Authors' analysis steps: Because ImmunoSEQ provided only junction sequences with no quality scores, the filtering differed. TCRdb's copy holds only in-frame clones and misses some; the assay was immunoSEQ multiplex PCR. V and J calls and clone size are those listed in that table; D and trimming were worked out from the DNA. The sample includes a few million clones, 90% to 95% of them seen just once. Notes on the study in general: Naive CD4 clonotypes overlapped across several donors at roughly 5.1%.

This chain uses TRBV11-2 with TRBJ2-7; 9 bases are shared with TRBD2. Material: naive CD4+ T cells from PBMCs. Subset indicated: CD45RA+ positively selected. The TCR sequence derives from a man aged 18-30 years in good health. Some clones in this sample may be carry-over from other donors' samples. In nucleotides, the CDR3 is TGTGCCAGCAGCCCAAGGACTAGCGCGACCTACGAGCAGTACTTC. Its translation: CASSPRTSATYEQYF.